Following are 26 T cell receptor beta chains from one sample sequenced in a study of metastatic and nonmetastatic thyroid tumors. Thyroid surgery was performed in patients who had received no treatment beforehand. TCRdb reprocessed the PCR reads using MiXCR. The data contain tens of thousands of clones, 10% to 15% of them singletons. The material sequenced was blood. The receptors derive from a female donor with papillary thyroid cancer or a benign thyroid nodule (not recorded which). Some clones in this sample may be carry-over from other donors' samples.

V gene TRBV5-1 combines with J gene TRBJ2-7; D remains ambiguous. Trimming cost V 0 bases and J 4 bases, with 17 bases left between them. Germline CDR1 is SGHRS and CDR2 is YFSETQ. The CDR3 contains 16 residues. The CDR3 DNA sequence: TGCGCCAGCAGCTTGGCAGCATCGAGCACAGATTACGAGCAGTACTTC. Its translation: CASSLAASSTDYEQYF.

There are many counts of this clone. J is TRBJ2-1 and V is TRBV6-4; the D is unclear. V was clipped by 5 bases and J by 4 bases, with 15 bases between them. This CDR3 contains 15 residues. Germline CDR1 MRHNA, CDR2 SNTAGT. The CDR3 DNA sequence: TGTGCCAGCAGTCGTGGGTCTAGTGATTACAATGAGCAGTTCTTC. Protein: CASSRGSSDYNEQFF.

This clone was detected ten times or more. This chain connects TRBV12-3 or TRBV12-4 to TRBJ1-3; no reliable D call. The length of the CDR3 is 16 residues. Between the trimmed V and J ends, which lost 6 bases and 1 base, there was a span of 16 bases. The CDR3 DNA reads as TGTGCCAGCAGGCCAAACCTTCTAGGTTCTGGAAACACCATATATTTT. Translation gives CASRPNLLGSGNTIYF.

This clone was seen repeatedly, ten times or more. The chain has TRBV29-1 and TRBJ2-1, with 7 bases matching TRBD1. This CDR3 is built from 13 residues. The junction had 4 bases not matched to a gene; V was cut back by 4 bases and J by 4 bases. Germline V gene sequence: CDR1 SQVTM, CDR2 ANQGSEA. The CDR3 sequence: CSVAGQVYNEQFF. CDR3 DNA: TGCAGCGTTGCCGGACAGGTATACAATGAGCAGTTCTTC.

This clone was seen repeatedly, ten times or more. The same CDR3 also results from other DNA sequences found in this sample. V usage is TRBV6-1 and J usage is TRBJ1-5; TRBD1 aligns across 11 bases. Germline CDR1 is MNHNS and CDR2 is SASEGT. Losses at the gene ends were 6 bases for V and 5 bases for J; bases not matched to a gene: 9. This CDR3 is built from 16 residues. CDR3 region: CASRNYGTGGYQPQHF. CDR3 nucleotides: TGTGCCAGCAGGAATTACGGGACAGGGGGATATCAGCCCCAGCATTTT.

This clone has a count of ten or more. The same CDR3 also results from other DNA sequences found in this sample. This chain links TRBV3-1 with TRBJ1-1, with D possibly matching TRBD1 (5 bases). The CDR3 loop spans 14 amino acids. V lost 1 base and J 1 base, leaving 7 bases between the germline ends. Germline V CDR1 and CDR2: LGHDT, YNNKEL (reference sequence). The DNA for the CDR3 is TGTGCCAGCAGCCAAGTTGGGGGGAACACTGAAGCTTTCTTT. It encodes CASSQVGGNTEAFF.

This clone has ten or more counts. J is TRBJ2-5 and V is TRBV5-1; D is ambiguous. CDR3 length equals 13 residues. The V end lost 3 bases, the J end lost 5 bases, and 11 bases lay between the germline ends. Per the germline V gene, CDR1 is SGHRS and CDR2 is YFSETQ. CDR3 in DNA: TGCGCCAGCAGCTCGGCCTACGCGGAGACCCAGTACTTC. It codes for CASSSAYAETQYF.

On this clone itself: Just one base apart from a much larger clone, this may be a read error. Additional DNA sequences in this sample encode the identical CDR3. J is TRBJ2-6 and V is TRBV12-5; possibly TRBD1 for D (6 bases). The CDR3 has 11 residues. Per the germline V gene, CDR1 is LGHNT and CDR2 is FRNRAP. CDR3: CASGFNRDLTF. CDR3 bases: TGTGCAAGTGGTTTCAACAGGGACCTGACTTTC.

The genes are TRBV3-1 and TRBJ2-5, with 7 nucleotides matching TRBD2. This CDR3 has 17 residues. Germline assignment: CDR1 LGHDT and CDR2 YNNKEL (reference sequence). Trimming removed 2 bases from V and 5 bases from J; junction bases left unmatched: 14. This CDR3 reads CASSQSEWGRAWETQYF. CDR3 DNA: TGTGCCAGCAGCCAATCAGAGTGGGGGAGGGCCTGGGAGACCCAGTACTTC.

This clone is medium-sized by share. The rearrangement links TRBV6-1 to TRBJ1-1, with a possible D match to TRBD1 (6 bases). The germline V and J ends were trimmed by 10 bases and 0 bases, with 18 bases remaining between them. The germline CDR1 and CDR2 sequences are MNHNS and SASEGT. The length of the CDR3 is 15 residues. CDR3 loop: CATRDRDTMNTEAFF. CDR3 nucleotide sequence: TGTGCCACCAGAGACCGGGACACGATGAACACTGAAGCTTTCTTT.

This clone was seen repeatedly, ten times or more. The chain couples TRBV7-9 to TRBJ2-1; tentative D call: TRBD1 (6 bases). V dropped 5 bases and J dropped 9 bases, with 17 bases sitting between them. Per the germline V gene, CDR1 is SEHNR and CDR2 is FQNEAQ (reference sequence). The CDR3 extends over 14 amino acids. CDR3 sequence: CASSPPGTMGEQFF. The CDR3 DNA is TGTGCCAGCAGCCCTCCTGGGACAATGGGTGAGCAGTTCTTC.

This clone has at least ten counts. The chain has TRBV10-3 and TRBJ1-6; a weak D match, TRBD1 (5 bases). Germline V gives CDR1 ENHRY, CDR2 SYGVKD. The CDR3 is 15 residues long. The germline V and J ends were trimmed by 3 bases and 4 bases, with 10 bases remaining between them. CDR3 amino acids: CAISDERGYNSPLHF. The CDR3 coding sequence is TGTGCCATCAGTGATGAGAGGGGTTATAATTCACCCCTCCACTTT.

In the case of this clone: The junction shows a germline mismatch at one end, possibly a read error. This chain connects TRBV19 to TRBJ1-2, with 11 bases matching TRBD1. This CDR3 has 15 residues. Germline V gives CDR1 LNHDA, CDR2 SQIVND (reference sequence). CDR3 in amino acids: CATKPGQGAGYGHTF. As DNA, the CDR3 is TGTGCCACAAAACCAGGACAGGGGGCCGGCTATGGCCACACCTTC.

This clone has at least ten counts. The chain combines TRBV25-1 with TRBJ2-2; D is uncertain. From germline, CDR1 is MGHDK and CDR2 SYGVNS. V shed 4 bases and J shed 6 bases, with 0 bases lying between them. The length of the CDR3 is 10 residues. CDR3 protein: CASSAGELFF. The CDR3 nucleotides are TGTGCCAGCAGTGCCGGGGAGCTGTTTTTT.

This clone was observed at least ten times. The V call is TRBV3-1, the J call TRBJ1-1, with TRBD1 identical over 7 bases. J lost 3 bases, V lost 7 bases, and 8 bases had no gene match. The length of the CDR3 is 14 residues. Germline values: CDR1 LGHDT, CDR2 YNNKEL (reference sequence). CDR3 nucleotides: TGTGCCAGCAAAAGGGGGCAGGGGGACACTGAAGCTTTCTTT. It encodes CASKRGQGDTEAFF.

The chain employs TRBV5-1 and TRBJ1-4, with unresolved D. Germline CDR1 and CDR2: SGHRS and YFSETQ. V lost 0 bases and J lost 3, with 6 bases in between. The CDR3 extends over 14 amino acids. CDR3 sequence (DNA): TGCGCCAGCAGCTTGGTGGCAGCTAATGAAAAACTGTTTTTT. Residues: CASSLVAANEKLFF.

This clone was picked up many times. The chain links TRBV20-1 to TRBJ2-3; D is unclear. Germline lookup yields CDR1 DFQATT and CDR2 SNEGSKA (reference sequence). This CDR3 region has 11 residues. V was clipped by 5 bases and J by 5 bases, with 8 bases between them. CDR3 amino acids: CSAGPIDTQYF. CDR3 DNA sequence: TGCAGTGCTGGCCCGATAGATACGCAGTATTTT.

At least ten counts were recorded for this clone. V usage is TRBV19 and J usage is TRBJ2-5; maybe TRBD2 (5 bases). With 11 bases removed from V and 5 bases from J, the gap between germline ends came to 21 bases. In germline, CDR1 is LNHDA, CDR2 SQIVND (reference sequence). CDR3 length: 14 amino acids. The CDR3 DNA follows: TGTGCCGTAGGTACGGGGATACCTCTGGAGACCCAGTACTTC. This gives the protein CAVGTGIPLETQYF.

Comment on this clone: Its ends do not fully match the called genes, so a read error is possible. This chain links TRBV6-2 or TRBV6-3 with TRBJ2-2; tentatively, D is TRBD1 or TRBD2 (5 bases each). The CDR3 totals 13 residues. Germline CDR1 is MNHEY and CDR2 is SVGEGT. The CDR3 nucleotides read TGTGCCAGCAGTTACGGGGCCACTGGGGAGATGTTTTTT. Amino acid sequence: CASSYGATGEMFF.

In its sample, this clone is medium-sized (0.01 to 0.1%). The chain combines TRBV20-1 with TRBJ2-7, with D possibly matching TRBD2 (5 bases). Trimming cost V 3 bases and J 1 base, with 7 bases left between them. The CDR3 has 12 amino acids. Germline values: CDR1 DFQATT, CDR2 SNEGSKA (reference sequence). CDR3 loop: CSAREESYEQYF. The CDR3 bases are TGCAGTGCTAGGGAGGAATCCTACGAGCAGTACTTC.

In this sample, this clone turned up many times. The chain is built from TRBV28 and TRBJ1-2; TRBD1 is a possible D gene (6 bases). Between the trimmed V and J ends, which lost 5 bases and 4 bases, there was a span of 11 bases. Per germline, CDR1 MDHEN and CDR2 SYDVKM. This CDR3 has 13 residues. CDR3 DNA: TGTGCCAGCAGTCCCACAGGGACCTATGGCTACACCTTC. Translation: CASSPTGTYGYTF.

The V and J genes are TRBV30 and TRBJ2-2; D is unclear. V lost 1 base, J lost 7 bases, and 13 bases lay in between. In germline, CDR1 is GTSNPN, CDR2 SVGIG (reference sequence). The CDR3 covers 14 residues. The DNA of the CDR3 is TGTGCCTGGAGTGAAACCCAGGTCGGCGGGGAGCTGTTTTTT. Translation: CAWSETQVGGELFF.

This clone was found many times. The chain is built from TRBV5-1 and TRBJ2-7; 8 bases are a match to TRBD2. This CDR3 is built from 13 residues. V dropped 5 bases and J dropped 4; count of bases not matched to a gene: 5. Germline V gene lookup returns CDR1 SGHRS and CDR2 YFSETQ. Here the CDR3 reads CASRQGLGYEQYF. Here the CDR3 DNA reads TGCGCCAGCAGGCAGGGACTAGGGTACGAGCAGTACTTC.

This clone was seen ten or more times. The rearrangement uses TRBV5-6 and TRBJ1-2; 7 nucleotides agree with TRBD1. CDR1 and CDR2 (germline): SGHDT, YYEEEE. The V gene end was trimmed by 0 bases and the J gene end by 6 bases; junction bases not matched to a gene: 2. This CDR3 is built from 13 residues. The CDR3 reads CASSLGQGDGYTF. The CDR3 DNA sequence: TGTGCCAGCAGCTTGGGCCAGGGGGATGGCTACACCTTC. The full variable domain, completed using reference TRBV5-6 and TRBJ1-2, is DAGVTQSPTHLIKTRGQQVTLRCSPKSGHDTVSWYQQALGQGPQFIFQYYEEEERQRGNFPDRFSGHQFPNYSSELNVNALLLGDSALYLCASSLGQGDGYTFGSGTRLTVV.

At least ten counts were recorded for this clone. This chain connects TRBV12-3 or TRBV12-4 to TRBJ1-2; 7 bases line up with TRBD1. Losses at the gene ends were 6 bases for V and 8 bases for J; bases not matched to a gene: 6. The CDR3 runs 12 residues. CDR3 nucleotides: TGTGCCAGCAGCCGTGGACAGGACGGCTACACCTTC. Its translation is CASSRGQDGYTF.

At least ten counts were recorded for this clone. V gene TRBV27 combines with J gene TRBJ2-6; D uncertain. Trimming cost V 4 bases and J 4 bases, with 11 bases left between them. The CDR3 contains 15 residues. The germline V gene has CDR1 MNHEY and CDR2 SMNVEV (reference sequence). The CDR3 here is CASSSTTRGANVLTF. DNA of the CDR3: TGTGCCAGCAGTTCGACAACTCGAGGGGCCAACGTCCTGACTTTC. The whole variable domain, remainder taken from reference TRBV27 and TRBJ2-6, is EAQVTQNPRYLITVTGKKLTVTCSQNMNHEYMSWYRQDPGLGLRQIYYSMNVEVTDKGDVPEGYKVSRKEKRNFPLILESPSPNQTSLYFCASSSTTRGANVLTFGAGSRLTVL.